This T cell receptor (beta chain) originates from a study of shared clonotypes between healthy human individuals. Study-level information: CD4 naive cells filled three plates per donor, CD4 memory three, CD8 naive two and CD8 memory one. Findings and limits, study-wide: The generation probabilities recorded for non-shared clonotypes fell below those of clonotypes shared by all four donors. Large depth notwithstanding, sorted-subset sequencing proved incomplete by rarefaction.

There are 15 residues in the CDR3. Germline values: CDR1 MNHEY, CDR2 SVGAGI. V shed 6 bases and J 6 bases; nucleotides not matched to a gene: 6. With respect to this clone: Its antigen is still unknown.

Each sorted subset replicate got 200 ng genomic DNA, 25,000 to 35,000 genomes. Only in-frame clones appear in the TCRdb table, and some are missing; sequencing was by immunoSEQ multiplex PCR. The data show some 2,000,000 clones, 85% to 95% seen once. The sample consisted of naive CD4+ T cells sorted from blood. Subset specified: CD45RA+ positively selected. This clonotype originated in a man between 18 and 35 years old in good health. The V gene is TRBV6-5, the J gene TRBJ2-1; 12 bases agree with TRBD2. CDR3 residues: CASSRLAGEANEQFF. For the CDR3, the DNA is TGTGCCAGCAGCCGACTAGCGGGAGAGGCCAATGAGCAGTTCTTC.